This T cell receptor beta chain emerged from a study of OX40 agonist ivuxolimab in advanced cancers. On the study more broadly: Patients received the agonistic anti-OX40 (CD134) antibody ivuxolimab. In three patients, partial responses were observed, one with hepatocellular carcinoma and two with cutaneous melanoma.

In regard to this clone: Its antigen is as yet unknown.

Whole-study findings and limits: Expanded clones belonging to CD8+ T cells outnumbered, on average, those of CD4+. CD4+ and CD8+ blood T cells expanded clonally by week 6 at 0.1 to 3.0 mg/kg.

Method: immunoSEQ multiplex PCR; TCRdb's copy keeps in-frame clones and lacks some. The sample lists roughly 86,000 clones, around 90% occurring once. The sequence came from an adult with an advanced solid tumor such as melanoma, head and neck, liver or kidney cancer. The source material was CD4+ or CD8+ T cells sorted from blood, sampled in a trial of the OX40 agonist ivuxolimab.

The CDR3 region is CAWSVSQNTEAFF. The CDR3 DNA follows: TGTGCCTGGAGTGTATCCCAGAACACTGAAGCTTTCTTT. The rearrangement links TRBV30 to TRBJ1-1; D ambiguous. The CDR3 has 13 residues. Deletions cut 0 bases from V and 1 base from J, with 6 bases between. Germline V gene lookup returns CDR1 GTSNPN and CDR2 SVGIG (reference sequence).